Listed below are T cell receptor beta chains from one sample, sequenced in a study of vaccination and CD4 T cells after COVID-19. Their antigens are not known. TCRdb recomputed calls from the PCR reads with MiXCR, one row per CDR3 protein. This repertoire shows approximately 17,000 distinct CDR3 sequences, approximately 53% found once; its top ten account for roughly 6.3%. The sample consisted of CD4+ T cells from blood, cultured in vitro. Receptor source: a human donor who had recovered from COVID-19. CDR3s include the opening cysteine and the closing phenylalanine or tryptophan. D genes are given only for firm matches. Expanded clones get a size class; other rows say once, few or many, or leave the size out.

V: TRBV12-3/TRBV12-4
J: TRBJ1-5
D: -
size: few
length: 13
CDR3: CASSLTLAQPQHF
DNA: TGTGCCAGCAGTCTAACCCTTGCTCAGCCCCAGCATTTT

V: TRBV28
J: TRBJ1-5
D: -
size: -
length: 15
CDR3: CASSPPRHINQPQHF
DNA: TGTGCCAGCAGTCCTCCTCGACATATTAATCAGCCCCAGCATTTT

V: TRBV28
J: TRBJ1-3
D: TRBD1
size: -
length: 19
CDR3: CASSFHLWDRPNSGNTIYF
DNA: TGTGCCAGCAGTTTCCACTTGTGGGACAGGCCTAACTCTGGAAACACCATATATTTT

V: TRBV20-1
J: TRBJ2-2
D: TRBD1
size: -
length: 14
CDR3: CSASGQPRTGELFF
DNA: TGCAGTGCCTCGGGACAGCCGCGGACCGGGGAGCTGTTTTTT

V: TRBV20-1
J: TRBJ1-4
D: -
size: -
length: 15
CDR3: CSARDIQLTNEKLFF
DNA: TGCAGTGCTAGGGACATCCAATTAACTAATGAAAAACTGTTTTTT

V: TRBV18
J: TRBJ2-2
D: -
size: -
length: 14
CDR3: CASSPLANTGELFF
DNA: TGTGCCAGCTCACCATTGGCGAACACCGGGGAGCTGTTTTTT

V: TRBV20-1
J: TRBJ2-1
D: TRBD2
size: few
length: 13
CDR3: CSAHRTSGNEQFF
DNA: TGCAGTGCCCATCGGACTAGCGGCAATGAGCAGTTCTTC

V: TRBV6-1
J: TRBJ1-3
D: -
size: few
length: 13
CDR3: CASRSTSGNTIYF
DNA: TGTGCCAGCAGGTCTACCTCTGGAAACACCATATATTTT

V: TRBV6-5
J: TRBJ1-2
D: -
size: few
length: 16
CDR3: CASSYSIRQGRGGYTF
DNA: TGTGCCAGCAGTTACTCCATTCGACAAGGAAGAGGTGGCTACACCTTC

V: TRBV2
J: TRBJ2-1
D: -
size: -
length: 11
CDR3: CASQRNNEQFF
DNA: TGTGCCAGCCAGAGGAACAATGAGCAGTTCTTC

V: TRBV7-3
J: TRBJ2-7
D: TRBD2
size: -
length: 15
CDR3: CASSLSAGGWDEQYF
DNA: TGTGCCAGCAGCTTAAGTGCGGGGGGGTGGGACGAGCAGTACTTC

V: TRBV19
J: TRBJ2-1
D: TRBD2
size: -
length: 17
CDR3: CASSILSGGLSYNEQFF
DNA: TGTGCCAGTAGTATCCTTAGCGGGGGCCTCTCCTACAATGAGCAGTTCTTC

V: TRBV5-4
J: TRBJ2-1
D: -
size: -
length: 11
CDR3: CASSFEREQFF
DNA: TGTGCCAGCAGCTTTGAGCGGGAGCAGTTCTTC

V: TRBV30
J: TRBJ2-7
D: TRBD1
size: -
length: 14
CDR3: CAWSRGQGFHEQYF
DNA: TGTGCCTGGAGCAGGGGACAGGGGTTCCACGAGCAGTACTTC

V: TRBV7-2
J: TRBJ1-3
D: TRBD1
size: -
length: 16
CDR3: CASSPGQVGIADTIYF
DNA: TGTGCCAGCAGCCCCGGACAGGTGGGAATTGCAGACACCATATATTTT

V: TRBV11-3
J: TRBJ2-3
D: -
size: -
length: 16
CDR3: CASSWGRSSSTDTQYF
DNA: TGTGCCAGCAGCTGGGGACGGAGTAGTAGCACAGATACGCAGTATTTT

V: TRBV12-3/TRBV12-4
J: TRBJ2-3
D: -
size: -
length: 16
CDR3: CASSSTGPTGTDTQYF
DNA: TGTGCCAGCAGTTCAACAGGTCCGACGGGCACAGATACGCAGTATTTT

V: TRBV5-1
J: TRBJ1-2
D: TRBD1
size: -
length: 13
CDR3: CASRTGGNYGYTF
DNA: TGCGCCAGCAGGACAGGGGGTAACTATGGCTACACCTTC

V: TRBV10-2
J: TRBJ2-7
D: -
size: -
length: 17
CDR3: CASSDQPLGHYSYEQYF
DNA: TGCGCCAGCAGTGATCAGCCCCTGGGACACTATTCCTACGAGCAGTACTTC

V: TRBV7-2
J: TRBJ2-3
D: -
size: few
length: 14
CDR3: CASSTRQGTDTQYF
DNA: TGTGCCAGCAGCACAAGGCAGGGAACAGATACGCAGTATTTT

V: TRBV28
J: TRBJ2-5
D: -
size: few
length: 14
CDR3: CASSSTGNGETQYF
DNA: TGTGCCAGCAGTTCCACAGGGAATGGGGAGACCCAGTACTTC

V: TRBV6-1
J: TRBJ1-5
D: -
size: -
length: 15
CDR3: CASSDGPSRHQPQHF
DNA: TGTGCCAGCAGTGACGGGCCCTCCAGGCATCAGCCCCAGCATTTT

V: TRBV6-1
J: TRBJ1-6
D: -
size: -
length: 15
CDR3: CATKDYGWSDSPLHF
DNA: TGTGCCACAAAGGACTACGGCTGGTCGGATTCACCCCTCCACTTT

V: TRBV19
J: TRBJ1-4
D: -
size: -
length: 12
CDR3: CASSSRGVKLFF
DNA: TGTGCCAGTAGTTCTCGAGGGGTCAAACTGTTTTTT

V: TRBV28
J: TRBJ2-3
D: -
size: -
length: 18
CDR3: CASTPSAGGGTHTDTQYF
DNA: TGTGCCAGCACCCCTTCGGCAGGTGGAGGCACACACACAGATACGCAGTATTTT

V: TRBV2
J: TRBJ2-5
D: -
size: -
length: 13
CDR3: CASRTPGQETQYF
DNA: TGTGCCAGCAGGACCCCCGGCCAAGAGACCCAGTACTTC

V: TRBV7-8
J: TRBJ2-2
D: TRBD2
size: -
length: 15
CDR3: CASSFPGGSTGELFF
DNA: TGTGCCAGCAGCTTCCCCGGCGGGAGCACCGGGGAGCTGTTTTTT